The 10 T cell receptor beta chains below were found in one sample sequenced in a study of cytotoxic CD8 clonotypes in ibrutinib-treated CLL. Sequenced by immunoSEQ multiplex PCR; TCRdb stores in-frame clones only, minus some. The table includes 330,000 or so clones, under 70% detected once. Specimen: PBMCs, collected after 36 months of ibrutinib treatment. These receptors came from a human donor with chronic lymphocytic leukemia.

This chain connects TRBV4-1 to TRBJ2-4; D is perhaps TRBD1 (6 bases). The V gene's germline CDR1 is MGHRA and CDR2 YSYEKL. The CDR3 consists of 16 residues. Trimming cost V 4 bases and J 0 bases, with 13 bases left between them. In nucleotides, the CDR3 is TGCGCCAGCAGCCGTCCGGGACAACTAGCCAAAAACATTCAGTACTTC. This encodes CASSRPGQLAKNIQYF.

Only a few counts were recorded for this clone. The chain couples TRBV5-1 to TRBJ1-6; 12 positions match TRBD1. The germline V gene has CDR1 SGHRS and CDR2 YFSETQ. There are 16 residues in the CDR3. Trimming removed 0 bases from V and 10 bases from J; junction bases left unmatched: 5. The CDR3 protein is CASSLAGTGGLSPLHF. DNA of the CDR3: TGCGCCAGCAGCTTGGCCGGGACAGGGGGCTTATCACCCCTCCACTTT.

The CDR3 nucleotides are TGCGCCAGCAGCTTGGTTACAGGGCGGGAGACCCAGTACTTC. Protein sequence: CASSLVTGRETQYF. The chain joins TRBV5-1 to TRBJ2-5, with D perhaps matching TRBD1 (6 bases). The CDR3 has 14 residues. Trimming removed 0 bases at V and 5 bases at J, with 11 bases between. Germline CDR1 reads SGHRS; CDR2 reads YFSETQ.

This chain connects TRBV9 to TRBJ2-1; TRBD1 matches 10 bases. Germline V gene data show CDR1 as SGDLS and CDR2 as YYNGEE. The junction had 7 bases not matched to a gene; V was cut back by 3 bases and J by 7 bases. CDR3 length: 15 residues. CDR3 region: CASSDTGTGDNEQFF. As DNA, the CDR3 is TGTGCCAGCAGCGATACCGGGACAGGGGATAATGAGCAGTTCTTC.

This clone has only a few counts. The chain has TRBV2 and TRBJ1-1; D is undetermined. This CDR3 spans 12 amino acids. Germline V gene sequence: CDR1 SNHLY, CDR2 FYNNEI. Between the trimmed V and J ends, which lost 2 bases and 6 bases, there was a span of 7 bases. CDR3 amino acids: CASSETGAEAFF. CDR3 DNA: TGTGCCAGCAGTGAAACTGGGGCTGAAGCTTTCTTT.

The CDR3 DNA follows: TGTGCCAGCAGCCGGGACAGGGTACGGGAGCAGTACTTC. It translates to CASSRDRVREQYF. The rearrangement joins TRBV11-2 to TRBJ2-7, with 9 bases identical to TRBD1. The CDR3 covers 13 residues. Germline CDR1 is SGHAT and CDR2 is FQNNGV. Unmatched junction bases numbered 6, after V lost 5 bases and J lost 7 bases.

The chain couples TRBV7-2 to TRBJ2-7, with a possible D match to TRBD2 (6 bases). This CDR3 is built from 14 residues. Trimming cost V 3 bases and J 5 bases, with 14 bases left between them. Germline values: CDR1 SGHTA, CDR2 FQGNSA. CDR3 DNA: TGTGCCAGCAGCTTTTTCGGGAGTACAGACGAGCAGTACTTC. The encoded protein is CASSFFGSTDEQYF.

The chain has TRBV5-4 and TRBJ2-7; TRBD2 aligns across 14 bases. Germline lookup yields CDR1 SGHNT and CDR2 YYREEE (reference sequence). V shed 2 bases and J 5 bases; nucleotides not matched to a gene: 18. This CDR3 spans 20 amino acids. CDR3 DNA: TGTGCCAGCAGCTTTACGGGGACTAGCGGGAGAGGGGGGCCCCGGGACGAGCAGTACTTC. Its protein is CASSFTGTSGRGGPRDEQYF.

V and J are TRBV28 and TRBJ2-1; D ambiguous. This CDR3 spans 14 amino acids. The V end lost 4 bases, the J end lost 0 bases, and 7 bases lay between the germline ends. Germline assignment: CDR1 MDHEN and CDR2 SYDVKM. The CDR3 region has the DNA TGTGCCAGCAGTTATTCAGGCTCCTACAATGAGCAGTTCTTC. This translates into CASSYSGSYNEQFF.

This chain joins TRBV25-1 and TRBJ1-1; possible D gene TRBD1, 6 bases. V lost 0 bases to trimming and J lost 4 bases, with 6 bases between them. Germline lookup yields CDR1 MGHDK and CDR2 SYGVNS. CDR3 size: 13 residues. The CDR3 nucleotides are TGTGCCAGCAGTGAATACAGGGGCACTGAAGCTTTCTTT. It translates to CASSEYRGTEAFF.